The 28 T cell receptor beta chains reported below all come from one sample, sequenced in a study of human T cells and chemical hapten exposure (dated by TCRdb to about 2021). What the time point label conveys for this sample: patch test 1, 2 weeks after DPC sensitization. Reading the label with the study, this specimen's treatment or condition is: therapeutic diphenylcyclopropenone sensitization with weekly scalp DPC. Receptor libraries were prepared by RACE. The sequencer was a NextSeq 500. Through fastp at Q25 and MiXCR, TCRdb rebuilt clones from the public reads, retaining in-frame beta chains. Every CDR3 protein is listed once, alongside the most common genes and DNA of its rows. The sample table shows around 300,000 distinct CDR3 sequences, and around 6.9% are seen once. Together, the top ten hold 8.4% of the sample. The material sequenced was whole blood, taken in connection with sensitization to the hapten diphenylcyclopropenone (DPC). These receptors came from a woman between 18 and 30 years old with alopecia areata. Some clones in this sample may be carry-over from other donors' samples.

This sequence joins TRBV3-1 and TRBJ1-1; D is undetermined. Trimming stripped 0 bases from V and 4 bases from J, with 12 bases between. This CDR3 is built from 15 residues. Germline loops: CDR1 LGHDT, CDR2 YNNKEL (reference sequence). In nucleotides, the CDR3 is TGTGCCAGCAGCCAAGACTCCAGACGCCTCACTGAAGCTTTCTTT. Translated: CASSQDSRRLTEAFF.

This clonotype was found many times. CDR3 nucleotides: TGTGCCAGCAGCCAACAAAGGACGAGCACAGATACGCAGTATTTT. This codes for CASSQQRTSTDTQYF. The chain uses TRBV4-2 and TRBJ2-3; D ambiguous. Trimming shortened V by 2 bases and J by 0 bases, and 9 bases separated the two germline ends. CDR3 length: 15 residues. Germline CDR1 is LGHNA and CDR2 is YNFKEQ.

This chain connects TRBV14 to TRBJ1-1; D uncertain. The V gene lost 2 bases and the J gene lost 4 bases, with 8 bases spanning the gap. Germline CDR1 SGHDN, CDR2 FVKESK. This CDR3 has 13 amino acids. Here the CDR3 reads CASSQLRGTEAFF. Here the CDR3 DNA reads TGTGCCAGCAGCCAATTGAGAGGCACTGAAGCTTTCTTT.

The V and J genes are TRBV9 and TRBJ2-3; no firm D call. The CDR3 loop spans 14 amino acids. Germline V gene sequence: CDR1 SGDLS, CDR2 YYNGEE. Trimming shortened V by 0 bases and J by 2 bases, and 7 bases separated the two germline ends. In DNA, the CDR3 is TGTGCCAGCAGCGTAGAGGTCTCCACAGATACGCAGTATTTT. This codes for CASSVEVSTDTQYF.

The rearrangement uses TRBV29-1 and TRBJ1-2; D is ambiguous. Looked up from germline, CDR1 is SQVTM and CDR2 is ANQGSEA. The CDR3 length is 11 residues. V dropped 7 bases and J dropped 0 bases, with 6 bases sitting between them. Here the CDR3 reads CSAPTNYGYTF. The DNA for the CDR3 is TGCAGCGCTCCCACTAACTATGGCTACACCTTC.

This clonotype was picked up a small number of times. This sequence joins TRBV10-3 and TRBJ2-1; TRBD1 might be the D (6 bases). The CDR3 has 16 residues. The ends were cut back, 4 bases at V and 1 base at J, with 14 bases in the middle. The germline gives CDR1 ENHRY, CDR2 SYGVKD. Written as DNA, the CDR3 is TGTGCCATCAGTGCTTGGGGGCCTCTTTCCTACAATGAGCAGTTCTTC. Translating gives CAISAWGPLSYNEQFF.

Only a few counts were recorded for this clonotype. The V call is TRBV20-1, the J call TRBJ1-5; a possible D gene is TRBD1 (5 bases). The CDR3 has 13 amino acids. Germline V gives CDR1 DFQATT, CDR2 SNEGSKA (reference sequence). V dropped 6 bases and J dropped 5 bases, with 14 bases sitting between them. The CDR3 coding sequence is TGCAGTGCCAGGCCACCAGGGCATCAGCCCCAGCATTTT. It translates to CSARPPGHQPQHF.

V gene TRBV12-3 or TRBV12-4 combines with J gene TRBJ2-7, with 7 bases fitting TRBD1. There are 16 residues in the CDR3. Trimming cost V 6 bases and J 3 bases; bases outside gene matches: 14. The CDR3 loop is CASSPPPGQRIYEQYF. The CDR3 bases are TGTGCCAGCAGCCCCCCCCCGGGACAGCGAATCTACGAGCAGTACTTC.

The rearrangement uses TRBV5-6 and TRBJ2-7, with D unclear. The V end lost 3 bases, the J end lost 0 bases, and 7 bases lay between the germline ends. Looked up from germline, CDR1 is SGHDT and CDR2 is YYEEEE. The CDR3 totals 13 residues. The CDR3 protein is CASSWALSYEQYF. In DNA form, the CDR3 reads TGTGCCAGCAGCTGGGCCCTCTCCTACGAGCAGTACTTC.

This chain joins TRBV24-1 and TRBJ2-6; D gene ambiguous. CDR1 and CDR2 from the germline V gene are KGHDR and SFDVKD. V was clipped by 5 bases and J by 1 base, with 8 bases between them. The CDR3 runs 15 residues. The CDR3 reads CATSGEGSGANVLTF. In nucleotides, the CDR3 is TGTGCCACCAGTGGAGAAGGATCTGGGGCCAACGTCCTGACTTTC.

This clonotype was counted at least ten times. The chain joins TRBV7-9 to TRBJ2-2; TRBD1 agrees at 7 bases. The ends lost 4 bases at V and 6 bases at J; junction bases unmatched: 11. The CDR3 is made up of 16 amino acids. CDR1 is SEHNR, CDR2 FQNEAQ, per germline (reference sequence). The CDR3 reads CASSSTGTVSPGELFF. The CDR3, as DNA: TGTGCCAGCAGCTCGACCGGGACAGTTTCACCCGGGGAGCTGTTTTTT.

This clonotype has at least ten counts. The rearrangement uses TRBV4-2 and TRBJ2-1; 11 bases align to TRBD2. The V gene end was trimmed by 0 bases and the J gene end by 5 bases; junction bases not matched to a gene: 9. Germline V gene sequence: CDR1 LGHNA, CDR2 YNFKEQ. This CDR3 is built from 18 residues. This CDR3 is CASSQDLIAGGAHNEQFF. The CDR3 nucleotides read TGTGCCAGCAGCCAAGACCTTATAGCGGGGGGGGCCCACAATGAGCAGTTCTTC.

This clonotype showed up just a few times. The chain joins TRBV7-9 to TRBJ1-1; D remains unclear. This CDR3 has 13 residues. The V end lost 2 bases, the J end lost 7 bases, and 11 bases lay between the germline ends. Germline CDR1 SEHNR, CDR2 FQNEAQ (reference sequence). The CDR3 region has the DNA TGTGCCAGCAGCTTAAGGACCAATATTGAAGCTTTCTTT. Its translation is CASSLRTNIEAFF.

The table lists this clonotype with many counts. The chain is built from TRBV12-3 or TRBV12-4 and TRBJ2-1; D might be TRBD2 (6 bases). Trimming removed 5 bases from V and 10 bases from J, with 9 bases in between. This CDR3 has 11 residues. CDR3 DNA sequence: TGTGCCAGCAGTGCTCGGGGGGAGCAGTTCTTC. This encodes CASSARGEQFF.

This clonotype was observed a few times. V gene TRBV4-1 combines with J gene TRBJ1-1, with unresolved D. Germline-derived CDR1 and CDR2 are MGHRA and YSYEKL. The CDR3 has 11 residues. The V and J ends lost 10 bases and 11 bases respectively, with 17 bases between them. CDR3 region: CATTSDGWAFF. CDR3 nucleotide sequence: TGCGCCACCACGAGCGACGGATGGGCTTTCTTT.

This clonotype came up a few times. The chain recombines TRBV2 with TRBJ2-7; D unclear. The V gene lost 4 bases and the J gene lost 1 base, with 5 bases spanning the gap. The CDR3 covers 12 residues. Per germline, CDR1 SNHLY and CDR2 FYNNEI. This CDR3 is CASSAASYEQYF. The CDR3 bases are TGTGCCAGCAGTGCGGCTTCCTACGAGCAGTACTTC.

The gene calls are TRBV7-2 and TRBJ1-4; 8 bases map to TRBD1. CDR1 SGHTA and CDR2 FQGNSA come from the germline V gene. The CDR3 runs to 14 residues. The J segment lost 10 bases and the V segment lost 5 bases, leaving 9 bases of the junction unmatched. The DNA of the CDR3 is TGTGCCAGCAGCCAGAACAGGGGGAGAGGAAAACTGTTTTTT. Its translation is CASSQNRGRGKLFF.

There are many counts of this clonotype. The chain has TRBV6-5 and TRBJ2-5, with D unclear. The CDR3 is 12 residues long. The germline V and J ends were trimmed by 5 bases and 5 bases, with 9 bases remaining between them. CDR1 is MNHEY and CDR2 is SVGAGI in the germline V gene. CDR3 sequence: CASSRSRETQYF. In nucleotides, the CDR3 is TGTGCCAGCAGTAGGAGCAGGGAGACCCAGTACTTC.

The table lists this clonotype with many counts. The chain combines TRBV9 with TRBJ2-5; 12 nucleotides match TRBD2. J was trimmed by 7 bases and V by 4 bases; bases with no gene match: 11. The CDR3 sequence is 16 residues long. The germline gives CDR1 SGDLS, CDR2 YYNGEE. CDR3 nucleotide sequence: TGTGCCAGCAGCAACGGACTAGCGGGGAATCGCCTGACCCAGTACTTC. It specifies CASSNGLAGNRLTQYF.

This clonotype was seen repeatedly, ten times or more. This chain connects TRBV6-2 or TRBV6-3 to TRBJ2-1, with D hard to call. V was shortened by 5 bases and J by 3 bases, with 11 bases between the two germline ends. CDR1 MNHEY and CDR2 SVGEGT come from the germline V gene. This CDR3 is 14 amino acids long. CDR3 region: CASSRGFGYNEQFF. In nucleotides, the CDR3 is TGTGCCAGCAGTCGAGGTTTCGGCTACAATGAGCAGTTCTTC.

The J gene is TRBJ1-6, the V gene TRBV5-4; a weak D match, TRBD1 (6 bases). Trimming cost V 0 bases and J 9 bases, with 7 bases left between them. Germline V gene lookup returns CDR1 SGHNT and CDR2 YYREEE (reference sequence). This CDR3 is 13 amino acids long. The CDR3 reads CASSLEGGSPLHF. The CDR3 region has the DNA TGTGCCAGCAGCTTGGAAGGGGGTTCACCCCTCCACTTT. Full variable domain (remainder filled in from reference TRBV5-4 and TRBJ1-6): ETGVTQSPTHLIKTRGQQVTLRCSSQSGHNTVSWYQQALGQGPQFIFQYYREEENGRGNFPPRFSGLQFPNYSSELNVNALELDDSALYLCASSLEGGSPLHFGNGTRLTVT.

This clonotype was counted at least ten times. The gene calls are TRBV11-3 and TRBJ2-1; D is unresolved. With 1 base removed from V and 6 bases from J, the gap between germline ends came to 7 bases. This CDR3 region has 13 residues. CDR1 SGHNT and CDR2 YENEEA come from the germline V gene. The CDR3, as DNA: TGTGCCAGCAGCTTAGTGGGGTCCAATGAGCAGTTCTTC. Amino acids: CASSLVGSNEQFF.

This clonotype has ten or more counts. The V gene is TRBV6-4, the J gene TRBJ2-1, with TRBD2 matching 11 bases. The CDR3 is made up of 17 amino acids. Germline CDR1 MRHNA, CDR2 SNTAGT. With 0 bases clipped from V and 10 bases from J, the junction kept 11 bases outside the gene matches. Here the CDR3 DNA reads TGTGCCAGCAGTGACTCACCAAGTAGCGGGGGGGCAGAAGAGCAGTTCTTC. Amino acid sequence: CASSDSPSSGGAEEQFF.

This clonotype appeared many times. The chain joins TRBV10-3 to TRBJ2-3; D perhaps matches TRBD2 (6 bases). Trimming shortened V by 6 bases and J by 1 base, and 14 bases separated the two germline ends. The CDR3 consists of 15 residues. Germline V gives CDR1 ENHRY, CDR2 SYGVKD. The CDR3 protein is CAIRDPGLRTDTQYF. In nucleotides, the CDR3 is TGTGCCATCAGGGACCCGGGACTCCGCACAGATACGCAGTATTTT.

This clonotype was found a few times. V is TRBV29-1 and J is TRBJ2-1, with 8 nucleotides matching TRBD2. Germline CDR1 reads SQVTM; CDR2 reads ANQGSEA. Trimming cost V 5 bases and J 6 bases; bases outside gene matches: 9. The CDR3 has 14 amino acids. CDR3 coding DNA: TGCAGCGTTATTGAAGGGGCGGGAGGCAATGAGCAGTTCTTC. Its translation is CSVIEGAGGNEQFF.

In its sample, this clonotype was seen many times. The chain joins TRBV12-3 or TRBV12-4 to TRBJ2-1; no firm D call. The CDR3 sequence is 13 residues long. Deletions cut 8 bases from V and 4 bases from J, with 12 bases between. The CDR3 sequence: CASWSEPYNEQFF. CDR3 DNA: TGTGCCAGCTGGTCGGAACCTTACAATGAGCAGTTCTTC.

This clonotype was detected ten times or more. The V and J genes are TRBV29-1 and TRBJ2-7, with a possible D match to TRBD2 (5 bases). Germline V gives CDR1 SQVTM, CDR2 ANQGSEA. V lost 0 bases, J lost 7 bases, and 22 bases lay in between. The CDR3 contains 16 residues. The CDR3 DNA is TGCAGCGTTGAAGATGGAGGTATTTATACGGTGGGGGAGCAGTACTTC. Its translation: CSVEDGGIYTVGEQYF.

In this sample, this clonotype turned up once. The chain links TRBV29-1 to TRBJ1-1, with D perhaps TRBD1 (6 bases). Germline V gives CDR1 SQVTM, CDR2 ANQGSEA. V dropped 8 bases and J dropped 2 bases, with 15 bases sitting between them. This CDR3 region has 13 residues. The CDR3 nucleotides are TGCAGCCTTACCAGGACAGCCAACACTGAAGCTTTCTTT. Protein sequence: CSLTRTANTEAFF.